Below are 31 T cell receptor beta chains sequenced from a single sample in a study of shared clonotypes between healthy human individuals. The assay was immunoSEQ multiplex PCR, and TCRdb's table has in-frame clones only and misses some. The repertoire holds millions of clones, with 85% to 95% as singletons. As defined, naive CD8 cells were CD45RO-negative and positively selected for CCR7, with terminally differentiated effector memory CD45RA+ cells excluded. The sequenced sample was naive CD8+ T cells sorted from blood. Source of these receptors: a man younger than 35 in good health.

The rearrangement joins TRBV7-6 to TRBJ2-1, with D possibly being TRBD2 (6 bases). The CDR3 has 14 residues. Trimming removed 5 bases at V and 5 bases at J, with 13 bases between. CDR1 is SGHVS and CDR2 is FNYEAQ in the germline V gene. Written as DNA, the CDR3 is TGTGCCAGCAGCCCGCTAATAGCGGACAATGAGCAGTTCTTC. It translates to CASSPLIADNEQFF. Looking up the rest from reference TRBV7-6 and TRBJ2-1 gives the full variable domain: GAGVSQSPRYKVTKRGQDVALRCDPISGHVSLYWYRQALGQGPEFLTYFNYEAQQDKSGLPNDRFSAERPEGSISTLTIQRTEQRDSAMYRCASSPLIADNEQFFGPGTRLTVL.

The chain combines TRBV4-3 with TRBJ2-7, with 13 bases fitting TRBD2. Germline V lookup: CDR1 LGHNA, CDR2 YSLEER. With V trimmed by 0 bases and J by 4 bases, 6 bases remained unmatched. The CDR3 is made up of 17 amino acids. CDR3 loop: CASSQDSGLAGEYEQYF. DNA of the CDR3: TGCGCCAGCAGCCAAGATAGTGGACTAGCGGGGGAGTACGAGCAGTACTTC.

The chain's CDR3 is CASSLYRDTEAFF. The CDR3 coding sequence is TGCGCCAGCAGTCTTTACAGGGACACTGAAGCTTTCTTT. The V gene is TRBV5-1, the J gene TRBJ1-1; weak D call: TRBD1 (6 bases). The ends were cut back, 5 bases at V and 3 bases at J, with 11 bases in the middle. The CDR3 loop spans 13 amino acids. Per the germline V gene, CDR1 is SGHRS and CDR2 is YFSETQ.

The chain joins TRBV9 to TRBJ1-6; 7 nucleotides align to TRBD1. Germline lookup yields CDR1 SGDLS and CDR2 YYNGEE. V was pared by 3 bases and J by 7 bases, with 10 bases of the junction left unmatched. The CDR3 runs 16 residues. CDR3 residues: CASSAETQGFNSPLHF. DNA for the CDR3: TGTGCCAGCAGCGCTGAGACACAGGGGTTCAATTCACCCCTCCACTTT.

V usage is TRBV6-5 and J usage is TRBJ2-7; D may be TRBD2 (6 bases). V lost 5 bases and J 3 bases, leaving 14 bases between the germline ends. The CDR3 contains 14 residues. Germline CDR1 is MNHEY and CDR2 is SVGAGI. The CDR3 is CASSHEEGNYEQYF. For the CDR3, the DNA is TGTGCCAGCAGTCACGAGGAGGGGAACTACGAGCAGTACTTC.

The chain combines TRBV5-6 with TRBJ1-5; D is possibly TRBD1 (6 bases). Trimming removed 5 bases from V and 0 bases from J, with 9 bases in between. The CDR3 is 14 amino acids. Germline CDR1 is SGHDT and CDR2 is YYEEEE. The CDR3 protein is CASRQGNSNQPQHF. DNA of the CDR3: TGTGCCAGCAGACAGGGTAATAGCAATCAGCCCCAGCATTTT. Supplemented by reference TRBV5-6 and TRBJ1-5, the full variable domain reads DAGVTQSPTHLIKTRGQQVTLRCSPKSGHDTVSWYQQALGQGPQFIFQYYEEEERQRGNFPDRFSGHQFPNYSSELNVNALLLGDSALYLCASRQGNSNQPQHFGDGTRLSIL.

The CDR3: CAWAGQGFYEQYF. In nucleotides, the CDR3 is TGTGCCTGGGCGGGACAGGGGTTCTACGAGCAGTACTTC. This sequence joins TRBV30 and TRBJ2-7, with TRBD1 identical over 10 bases. Germline V gives CDR1 GTSNPN, CDR2 SVGIG (reference sequence). This CDR3 comprises 13 residues. V was pared by 5 bases and J by 3 bases, with 4 bases of the junction left unmatched.

The rearrangement joins TRBV27 to TRBJ1-5; TRBD1 matches 7 bases. Germline CDR1 reads MNHEY; CDR2 reads SMNVEV (reference sequence). Trimming took 4 bases from V and 7 from J; bases not matched to a gene: 13. The CDR3 sequence is 16 residues long. This CDR3 reads CASSSSTGERDQPQHF. CDR3 DNA: TGTGCCAGCAGTTCATCCACAGGGGAAAGGGACCAGCCCCAGCATTTT.

V and J are TRBV30 and TRBJ1-1; the D gene is possibly TRBD1 (5 bases). This CDR3 is 13 amino acids long. Germline CDR1 and CDR2: GTSNPN and SVGIG (reference sequence). V was pared by 2 bases and J by 5 bases, with 12 bases between. The CDR3: CAWSTSQGTEAFF. DNA of the CDR3: TGTGCCTGGAGTACTTCCCAGGGTACTGAAGCTTTCTTT.

The chain combines TRBV7-9 with TRBJ2-1, with D perhaps given as TRBD1 or TRBD2 (5 bases each). This CDR3 comprises 13 residues. Germline V lookup: CDR1 SEHNR, CDR2 FQNEAQ (reference sequence). The CDR3 DNA sequence: TGTGCTACCGGGGCAGAGCCCTACAATGAGCAGTTCTTC. Translation gives CATGAEPYNEQFF.

The chain recombines TRBV6-1 with TRBJ1-5, with 7 bases aligning to TRBD1. CDR3 length equals 15 residues. With V trimmed by 7 bases and J by 4 bases, 10 bases remained unmatched. Germline V gene data show CDR1 as MNHNS and CDR2 as SASEGT. CDR3 DNA: TGTGCCAGCACCCTTCCGACAGGGAGAAATCAGCCCCAGCATTTT. Protein sequence: CASTLPTGRNQPQHF.

The chain recombines TRBV4-3 with TRBJ2-3; D uncertain. The CDR3 contains 14 residues. Trimming pared 0 bases from V and 2 bases from J, leaving 6 bases between. Germline V gives CDR1 LGHNA, CDR2 YSLEER. In nucleotides, the CDR3 is TGCGCCAGCAGCCAAGAAGCCGTCACAGATACGCAGTATTTT. It encodes CASSQEAVTDTQYF.

V and J are TRBV13 and TRBJ2-1; 8 bases agree with TRBD1. The germline CDR1 and CDR2 sequences are PRHDT and FYEKMQ (reference sequence). The J segment lost 8 bases and the V segment lost 1 base, leaving 10 bases of the junction unmatched. This CDR3 comprises 16 residues. CDR3 nucleotides: TGTGCCAGCAGCTTAGCCCAGGACAGGGCTAGGGATGAGCAGTTCTTC. It encodes CASSLAQDRARDEQFF.

This rearrangement joins TRBV5-6 to TRBJ1-1; the D gene is possibly TRBD1 (5 bases). Germline lookup yields CDR1 SGHDT and CDR2 YYEEEE. This CDR3 has 14 amino acids. The V gene lost 2 bases and the J gene lost 3 bases, with 11 bases spanning the gap. CDR3 bases: TGTGCCAGCAGCTTTGGGCAGGGTTACACTGAAGCTTTCTTT. Translating it yields CASSFGQGYTEAFF.

V usage is TRBV5-1 and J usage is TRBJ1-2, with D uncertain. CDR1 is SGHRS, CDR2 YFSETQ, per germline. The CDR3 contains 11 residues. The V gene lost 5 bases and the J gene lost 6 bases, with 8 bases spanning the gap. In DNA form, the CDR3 reads TGCGCCAGCAGTATGGGTGATGGCTACACCTTC. Translated: CASSMGDGYTF.

This rearrangement joins TRBV2 to TRBJ2-5, with 9 nucleotides matching TRBD1. J was trimmed by 5 bases and V by 10 bases; bases with no gene match: 14. Looked up from germline, CDR1 is SNHLY and CDR2 is FYNNEI. The CDR3 consists of 15 residues. The chain's CDR3 is CATLPPGTGWETQYF. CDR3 sequence (DNA): TGTGCCACTCTACCACCCGGGACAGGGTGGGAGACCCAGTACTTC. Full variable domain (rest looked up from reference TRBV2 and TRBJ2-5): EPEVTQTPSHQVTQMGQEVILRCVPISNHLYFYWYRQILGQKVEFLVSFYNNEISEKSEIFDDQFSVERPDGSNFTLKIRSTKLEDSAMYFCATLPPGTGWETQYFGPGTRLLVL.

The rearrangement joins TRBV27 to TRBJ2-2; 9 nucleotides line up with TRBD1. CDR1 is MNHEY, CDR2 SMNVEV, per germline (reference sequence). V dropped 7 bases and J dropped 7; count of bases not matched to a gene: 4. CDR3 length: 13 residues. Here the CDR3 DNA reads TGTGCCAGCACTCAGACAGGGGGCGGGGAGCTGTTTTTT. Translation: CASTQTGGGELFF.

The chain couples TRBV28 to TRBJ1-3, with TRBD1 matching 9 bases. The V gene's germline CDR1 is MDHEN and CDR2 SYDVKM. Trimming at V came to 2 bases and at J to 4 bases, leaving 21 bases not matched to a gene. The length of the CDR3 is 21 residues. CDR3 nucleotide sequence: TGTGCCAGCAGTTTACAACTGCCCGGACAGGGGCCATCCGTGCGGGGAAACACCATATATTTT. Its translation is CASSLQLPGQGPSVRGNTIYF.

This clone has a single count. This chain uses TRBV6-5 with TRBJ2-7; possibly TRBD1 for D (6 bases). Trimming removed 0 bases at V and 0 bases at J, with 12 bases between. The CDR3 runs 16 residues. CDR1 MNHEY and CDR2 SVGAGI come from the germline V gene. CDR3 amino acids: CASSYSPTGHSYEQYF. Here the CDR3 DNA reads TGTGCCAGCAGTTACTCGCCGACGGGACACTCCTACGAGCAGTACTTC.

The chain couples TRBV19 to TRBJ1-2; D ambiguous. This CDR3 contains 12 residues. Germline V gene lookup returns CDR1 LNHDA and CDR2 SQIVND (reference sequence). The V and J ends lost 7 bases and 4 bases respectively, with 10 bases between them. CDR3 nucleotide sequence: TGTGCCAGTAAGGGCGATAGCTATGGCTACACCTTC. Its protein is CASKGDSYGYTF.

The V gene is TRBV7-2, the J gene TRBJ1-1, with a possible D match to TRBD1 (5 bases). Per the germline V gene, CDR1 is SGHTA and CDR2 is FQGNSA. The CDR3 has 13 residues. V lost 5 bases and J 6 bases, leaving 13 bases between the germline ends. For the CDR3, the DNA is TGTGCCAGCAGCCTAGTGGGGGAAGCTGAAGCTTTCTTT. It specifies CASSLVGEAEAFF.

V and J are TRBV7-2 and TRBJ2-2; D not resolved. The CDR3 consists of 16 residues. V was shortened by 4 bases and J by 7 bases, with 19 bases between the two germline ends. Germline assignment: CDR1 SGHTA and CDR2 FQGNSA. The CDR3 nucleotides are TGTGCCAGCAGCTCCACGGTGGCCCATTTTCGCGGGGAGCTGTTTTTT. As protein: CASSSTVAHFRGELFF. The full variable domain, in which reference TRBV7-2 and TRBJ2-2 provide the parts outside the CDR3, is GAGVSQSPSNKVTEKGKDVELRCDPISGHTALYWYRQSLGQGLEFLIYFQGNSAPDKSGLPSDRFSAERTGGSVSTLTIQRTQQEDSAVYLCASSSTVAHFRGELFFGEGSRLTVL.

This chain connects TRBV27 to TRBJ1-6, with TRBD1 matching over 8 bases. The CDR3 sequence is 14 residues long. Germline lookup yields CDR1 MNHEY and CDR2 SMNVEV (reference sequence). The V and J ends lost 4 bases and 9 bases, in that order; junction bases with no gene match: 5. The CDR3 bases are TGTGCCAGCAGTTCAGGGGGCCGCGGTTCACCCCTCCACTTT. It is translated as CASSSGGRGSPLHF.

V gene TRBV5-4 combines with J gene TRBJ1-4; D remains ambiguous. This CDR3 region has 13 residues. V was pared by 2 bases and J by 4 bases, with 6 bases between. Germline lookup yields CDR1 SGHNT and CDR2 YYREEE (reference sequence). In DNA, the CDR3 is TGTGCCAGCAGCTTATTTAGTAATGAAAAACTGTTTTTT. Its translation is CASSLFSNEKLFF.

The chain joins TRBV5-1 to TRBJ2-1; the match to TRBD2 covers 11 bases. Germline trimming cut 4 bases from V and 3 bases from J; bases unmatched to any gene: 15. In germline, CDR1 is SGHRS, CDR2 YFSETQ. The CDR3 contains 19 residues. CDR3 nucleotide sequence: TGCGCCAGCAGCCCCGACAGTATTCCGGGACTAGCGGACTACAATGAGCAGTTCTTC. Residues: CASSPDSIPGLADYNEQFF.

This chain links TRBV7-2 with TRBJ1-1; D not resolved. V was pared by 2 bases and J by 3 bases, with 13 bases between. Germline CDR1 SGHTA, CDR2 FQGNSA. This CDR3 has 15 amino acids. CDR3 sequence (DNA): TGTGCCAGCAGCTTAAATGGGTGGATGGACACTGAAGCTTTCTTT. Its protein is CASSLNGWMDTEAFF.

The rearrangement links TRBV5-4 to TRBJ2-7; perhaps TRBD2 as D (6 bases). The V end was cut by 4 bases, the J end by 6 bases, with 11 bases between. CDR1 is SGHNT and CDR2 is YYREEE in the germline V gene (reference sequence). The CDR3 spans 12 residues. In nucleotides, the CDR3 is TGTGCCAGCAGCCTGGACTACGGCGAGCAGTACTTC. It codes for CASSLDYGEQYF.

Concerning this clone itself: In the same sample, other DNA sequences code for this CDR3. The chain carries TRBV5-1 and TRBJ2-7; D might be TRBD2 (6 bases). Looked up from germline, CDR1 is SGHRS and CDR2 is YFSETQ. V shed 0 bases and J shed 7 bases, with 11 bases lying between them. The CDR3 runs to 13 residues. Written as DNA, the CDR3 is TGCGCCAGCAGCTTGGCCGGGGGTCTGGAGCAGTACTTC. It yields the protein CASSLAGGLEQYF.

The chain carries TRBV7-2 and TRBJ1-5; 7 bases align to TRBD1. Unmatched junction bases numbered 7, after V lost 5 bases and J lost 0 bases. Germline loops: CDR1 SGHTA, CDR2 FQGNSA. The CDR3 runs to 16 residues. The CDR3 sequence is CASSLGQSYSNQPQHF. CDR3 sequence (DNA): TGTGCCAGCAGCCTGGGACAGTCCTATAGCAATCAGCCCCAGCATTTT.

CDR3 nucleotide sequence: TGCGCCAGCAGCCGCACCTCTGAGACTGGGGCCAACGTCCTGACTTTC. Protein sequence: CASSRTSETGANVLTF. The chain carries TRBV4-3 and TRBJ2-6, with no clear D. The V gene lost 4 bases and the J gene lost 2 bases, with 12 bases spanning the gap. This CDR3 is built from 16 residues. Germline CDR1 LGHNA, CDR2 YSLEER.

The genes are TRBV4-1 and TRBJ2-5; D is ambiguous. Germline CDR1 reads MGHRA; CDR2 reads YSYEKL. CDR3 length: 14 amino acids. V lost 4 bases to trimming and J lost 4 bases, with 13 bases between them. CDR3 in amino acids: CASSPTAAPETQYF. The CDR3 DNA sequence: TGCGCCAGCAGCCCAACCGCAGCCCCAGAGACCCAGTACTTC.